Following are 30 T cell receptor beta chains from one sample sequenced in a study of blood T cell repertoires in COVID-19. Clones were read by immunoSEQ multiplex PCR, and TCRdb kept only the in-frame ones, dropping some. The sample records 250,000 to 400,000 clones, roughly 90% being singletons. Specimen: peripheral blood. These receptors came from a woman in her twenties or thirties with COVID-19, enrolled during active disease.

This CDR3 is CATSRAPPSVRYEQYF. The CDR3 nucleotides read TGTGCCACCAGCAGAGCGCCGCCTAGCGTCAGGTACGAGCAGTACTTC. The rearrangement uses TRBV15 and TRBJ2-7; D is perhaps TRBD2 (6 bases). CDR1 LNHNV and CDR2 YYDKDF come from the germline V gene (reference sequence). The CDR3 has 16 amino acids. Trimming shortened V by 1 base and J by 4 bases, and 17 bases separated the two germline ends.

This sequence joins TRBV10-3 and TRBJ2-1, with TRBD1 identical over 8 bases. Germline CDR1 and CDR2: ENHRY and SYGVKD. The V and J ends lost 6 bases and 9 bases, in that order; junction bases with no gene match: 34. CDR3 length: 22 amino acids. The CDR3 region is CAIRGNTFAGTGRLGMGVEQFF. The CDR3 DNA follows: TGTGCCATCAGGGGTAATACCTTCGCCGGGACAGGACGTCTAGGAATGGGGGTTGAGCAGTTCTTC.

This chain uses TRBV27 with TRBJ2-7; the D gene is possibly TRBD1 (7 bases). Germline V gene sequence: CDR1 MNHEY, CDR2 SMNVEV (reference sequence). Trimming took off 7 bases at V and 8 bases at J, with 21 bases between the two ends. The CDR3 contains 14 residues. This chain's CDR3 is CASTHSPRGVQQYF. The CDR3 DNA is TGTGCCAGCACCCATTCGCCCAGGGGGGTCCAGCAGTACTTC.

The chain combines TRBV9 with TRBJ2-2, with 15 bases matching TRBD2. J was trimmed by 1 base and V by 3 bases; bases with no gene match: 7. CDR1 is SGDLS and CDR2 is YYNGEE in the germline V gene. The CDR3 has 19 residues. The chain's CDR3 is CASSAGLAGGRRNTGELFF. The CDR3 DNA is TGTGCCAGCAGCGCTGGACTAGCGGGAGGGCGGCGGAACACCGGGGAGCTGTTTTTT.

Only one count was recorded for this clone. The gene calls are TRBV27 and TRBJ2-1; possibly TRBD2 for D (6 bases). From germline, CDR1 is MNHEY and CDR2 SMNVEV (reference sequence). Between the trimmed V and J ends, which lost 8 bases and 6 bases, there was a span of 14 bases. The CDR3 runs to 13 residues. The CDR3 region is CASAGGWGNEQFF. The CDR3 DNA reads TGTGCCAGCGCTGGGGGGTGGGGCAATGAGCAGTTCTTC.

J is TRBJ2-2 and V is TRBV19, with D possibly matching TRBD2 (7 bases). V lost 7 bases and J lost 2, with 14 bases in between. The germline gives CDR1 LNHDA, CDR2 SQIVND (reference sequence). CDR3 length: 15 residues. The CDR3 loop reads CASNGGQSNTGELFF. CDR3 nucleotide sequence: TGTGCCAGTAACGGGGGGCAAAGTAACACCGGGGAGCTGTTTTTT.

V gene TRBV7-6 combines with J gene TRBJ2-7; 8 bases are shared with TRBD2. Looked up from germline, CDR1 is SGHVS and CDR2 is FNYEAQ. V gave up 5 bases and J gave up 0 bases; unmatched junction bases: 9. The CDR3 has 16 amino acids. The CDR3 nucleotides read TGTGCCAGCAGCCCGAGACTAGCGCAGAGCTCCTACGAGCAGTACTTC. This translates into CASSPRLAQSSYEQYF.

The chain employs TRBV6-1 and TRBJ1-5; TRBD1 matches at 10 bases. The V gene end was trimmed by 2 bases and the J gene end by 4 bases; junction bases not matched to a gene: 11. Per the germline V gene, CDR1 is MNHNS and CDR2 is SASEGT. This CDR3 is built from 18 residues. The DNA for the CDR3 is TGTGCCAGCAGTGAAATGCGGTCGGGGACAGGGGTAAATCAGCCCCAGCATTTT. This translates into CASSEMRSGTGVNQPQHF.

V usage is TRBV27 and J usage is TRBJ1-3, with TRBD1 as a possible D gene (5 bases). Trimming cost V 6 bases and J 5 bases, with 17 bases left between them. This CDR3 spans 15 amino acids. Germline V gene data show CDR1 as MNHEY and CDR2 as SMNVEV (reference sequence). The CDR3 coding sequence is TGTGCCAGCAGGCCCCAAGTGGGGGGAAGAAACACCATATATTTT. Translating gives CASRPQVGGRNTIYF.

This clone was seen once. The V gene is TRBV19, the J gene TRBJ2-1; 8 bases match TRBD1. Germline-derived CDR1 and CDR2 are LNHDA and SQIVND (reference sequence). The V and J ends lost 7 bases and 8 bases, in that order; junction bases with no gene match: 10. This CDR3 has 14 residues. CDR3 nucleotide sequence: TGTGCCAGTACCACGGGACAGGACCAGGATGAGCAGTTCTTC. Protein sequence: CASTTGQDQDEQFF.

This clone was recorded at least ten times. The chain employs TRBV30 and TRBJ1-2; a weak D match, TRBD1 (5 bases). Germline V gives CDR1 GTSNPN, CDR2 SVGIG (reference sequence). The CDR3 consists of 13 residues. V was cut by 3 bases and J by 14 bases, with 22 bases left in between. The CDR3 spells CAWSRIRDSFFTF. In nucleotides, the CDR3 is TGTGCCTGGAGCCGTATTCGGGACTCTTTTTTTACCTTC.

This clone was recorded only once. This chain connects TRBV5-4 to TRBJ2-7; D gene uncertain. Germline V CDR1 and CDR2: SGHNT, YYREEE (reference sequence). The CDR3 contains 14 residues. Trimming took off 2 bases at V and 0 bases at J, with 9 bases between the two ends. The CDR3 reads CASSFVGSSYEQYF. CDR3 nucleotide sequence: TGTGCCAGCAGCTTCGTGGGCTCCTCCTACGAGCAGTACTTC.

The V call is TRBV6-4, the J call TRBJ1-2; 8 nucleotides line up with TRBD1. V lost 4 bases and J lost 8; bases outside the gene matches: 9. Germline CDR1 is MRHNA and CDR2 is SNTAGT. CDR3 length: 14 residues. In DNA form, the CDR3 reads TGTGCCAGCAGTGCTCAATCTACAGGGGGAGGCTACACCTTC. It yields the protein CASSAQSTGGGYTF.

The V and J genes are TRBV5-4 and TRBJ2-1; 8 positions match TRBD2. From germline, CDR1 is SGHNT and CDR2 YYREEE (reference sequence). Trimming at V came to 0 bases and at J to 5 bases, leaving 7 bases not matched to a gene. CDR3 length equals 16 residues. The chain's CDR3 is CASSLVRLAGNNEQFF. The DNA for the CDR3 is TGTGCCAGCAGCTTGGTTCGGCTAGCGGGTAACAATGAGCAGTTCTTC.

This clone showed up just a few times. V is TRBV2 and J is TRBJ2-2; 9 bases agree with TRBD1. With V trimmed by 8 bases and J by 4 bases, 2 bases remained unmatched. This CDR3 has 13 residues. Per germline, CDR1 SNHLY and CDR2 FYNNEI. In DNA, the CDR3 is TGTGCCAGCTCGGACAGGGGCACCGGGGAGCTGTTTTTT. Translating it yields CASSDRGTGELFF.

Only one count was recorded for this clone. The CDR3 nucleotides read TGTGCCAGTAAATTAAACTACGGTGCCTACAATGAGCAGTTCTTC. As protein: CASKLNYGAYNEQFF. The V gene is TRBV19, the J gene TRBJ2-1; unclear D gene. Germline V CDR1 and CDR2: LNHDA, SQIVND (reference sequence). There are 15 residues in the CDR3. Trimming removed 7 bases at V and 2 bases at J, with 15 bases between.

The chain links TRBV28 to TRBJ1-2; D might be TRBD1 (5 bases). V lost 5 bases and J 3 bases, leaving 16 bases between the germline ends. The CDR3 has 15 amino acids. Germline CDR1 and CDR2: MDHEN and SYDVKM. CDR3 protein: CASSTRWGEDYGYTF. The DNA for the CDR3 is TGTGCCAGCAGTACCCGGTGGGGGGAGGACTATGGCTACACCTTC.

DNA of the CDR3: TGTGCCAGCAGTTACGGGCTGTCGGGGGACAATGAGCAGTTCTTC. Residues: CASSYGLSGDNEQFF. The chain carries TRBV6-2 or TRBV6-3 and TRBJ2-1; D might be TRBD2 (6 bases). Germline V gene sequence: CDR1 MNHEY, CDR2 SVGEGT. The CDR3 length is 15 residues. Trimming pared 2 bases from V and 5 bases from J, leaving 13 bases between.

The chain combines TRBV3-1 (or the pseudogene TRBV3-2) with TRBJ2-2, with D possibly being TRBD1 (5 bases). The CDR3 is 16 residues long. Deletions cut 3 bases from V and 4 bases from J, with 15 bases between. In germline, CDR1 is LGHDT, CDR2 YNNKEL (reference sequence). The CDR3 loop is CASSHREAGPTGELFF. CDR3 nucleotide sequence: TGTGCCAGCAGCCATCGCGAAGCAGGGCCCACCGGGGAGCTGTTTTTT.

The chain joins TRBV7-2 to TRBJ1-2; 7 bases match TRBD1. V shed 3 bases, J shed 4 bases, and the junction held 8 bases outside the gene matches. This CDR3 comprises 15 residues. Germline-derived CDR1 and CDR2 are SGHTA and FQGNSA. CDR3 sequence reads: CASSFQGGGSYGYTF. CDR3 DNA: TGTGCCAGCAGCTTTCAGGGGGGTGGCAGCTATGGCTACACCTTC.

The V and J genes are TRBV29-1 and TRBJ2-5; D might be TRBD1 (6 bases). This CDR3 has 13 amino acids. CDR1 is SQVTM and CDR2 is ANQGSEA in the germline V gene. Trimming removed 8 bases at V and 4 bases at J, with 17 bases between. The CDR3 nucleotides are TGCAGCACCCAACAGGGTTCCGGAGAGACCCAGTACTTC. Protein product: CSTQQGSGETQYF.

J is TRBJ1-2 and V is TRBV10-3; D may be TRBD1 (5 bases). Per the germline V gene, CDR1 is ENHRY and CDR2 is SYGVKD. The CDR3 has 13 amino acids. V was pared by 4 bases and J by 1 base, with 7 bases between. The CDR3 DNA is TGTGCCATCAGTGGCCAGGGTAACTATGGCTACACCTTC. The encoded protein is CAISGQGNYGYTF.

The count of this clone is one. This chain uses TRBV2 with TRBJ1-5; the D gene is possibly TRBD1 (6 bases). Looked up from germline, CDR1 is SNHLY and CDR2 is FYNNEI. The CDR3 consists of 16 residues. V was pared by 6 bases and J by 3 bases, with 18 bases between. The CDR3 is CASRKSMGHTNQPQHF. The CDR3 region has the DNA TGTGCCAGCAGAAAGAGCATGGGACACACCAATCAGCCCCAGCATTTT.

The chain combines TRBV5-1 with TRBJ2-7; TRBD2 matches 10 bases. V was pared by 0 bases and J by 5 bases, with 8 bases of the junction left unmatched. Germline-derived CDR1 and CDR2 are SGHRS and YFSETQ. The CDR3 is 16 residues long. The CDR3 DNA is TGCGCCAGCAGCTTGGGGAGGAGCGGGAGGGCAAACGAGCAGTACTTC. Protein: CASSLGRSGRANEQYF.

The chain uses TRBV19 and TRBJ1-4; no clear D. Trimming removed 3 bases from V and 6 bases from J, with 11 bases in between. The CDR3 runs 14 residues. Germline CDR1 reads LNHDA; CDR2 reads SQIVND (reference sequence). CDR3: CASSISHGDEKLFF. DNA for the CDR3: TGTGCCAGTAGTATTTCTCACGGAGATGAAAAACTGTTTTTT.

The rearrangement joins TRBV10-3 to TRBJ1-1; 8 bases match TRBD1. The CDR3 has 14 residues. V gave up 5 bases and J gave up 1 base; unmatched junction bases: 3. CDR1 is ENHRY, CDR2 SYGVKD, per germline. Here the CDR3 DNA reads TGTGCCATCAGTTTTGGACAGGGGAACACTGAAGCTTTCTTT. It encodes CAISFGQGNTEAFF.

This sequence joins TRBV30 and TRBJ2-3; weak D call: TRBD1 (5 bases). This CDR3 has 12 residues. Germline values: CDR1 GTSNPN, CDR2 SVGIG (reference sequence). V was trimmed by 0 bases and J by 7 bases, leaving 8 bases between them. CDR3 in amino acids: CAWSVQGYTQYF. The CDR3 DNA reads as TGTGCCTGGAGTGTTCAGGGCTATACGCAGTATTTT.

The chain recombines TRBV24-1 with TRBJ2-1, with 13 bases fitting TRBD2. The CDR3 has 17 residues. With V trimmed by 4 bases and J by 2 bases, 4 bases remained unmatched. The germline gives CDR1 KGHDR, CDR2 SFDVKD. The CDR3 coding sequence is TGTGCCACCAGTGACTGGACTAGCGGGAGTCCCTACAATGAGCAGTTCTTC. This codes for CATSDWTSGSPYNEQFF.

In this sample, this clone turned up once. The chain links TRBV12-3 or TRBV12-4 to TRBJ1-4, with unresolved D. The CDR3 runs to 12 residues. Trimming took 5 bases from V and 2 from J, leaving 3 bases between them. CDR3 region: CASSQTNEKLFF. CDR3 DNA sequence: TGTGCCAGCAGTCAGACTAATGAAAAACTGTTTTTT.

This clone appeared a single time. The chain has TRBV27 and TRBJ1-5; no firm D call. The germline gives CDR1 MNHEY, CDR2 SMNVEV (reference sequence). The V end lost 3 bases, the J end lost 1 base, and 10 bases lay between the germline ends. This CDR3 has 15 residues. The CDR3 sequence: CASSFKPGSNQPQHF. DNA of the CDR3: TGTGCCAGCAGTTTTAAGCCGGGGAGCAATCAGCCCCAGCATTTT.